The 22 T cell receptor beta chains below come from one sample, sequenced in a study of cytomegalovirus exposure and HLA in healthy donors. In the PCR, 60 Vbeta and 13 Jbeta primers were used. Clones were sequenced by immunoSEQ multiplex PCR, and TCRdb holds only the in-frame ones, with some missing. The table shows fewer than 250,000 clones, with roughly four fifths occurring only once. The sample was PBMCs. All receptors derive from a woman aged 30 to 39 in good health and CMV-seropositive.

V and J are TRBV5-6 and TRBJ2-3; 10 bases align to TRBD2. Germline lookup yields CDR1 SGHDT and CDR2 YYEEEE. The CDR3 spans 16 residues. V shed 4 bases, J shed 8 bases, and the junction held 13 bases outside the gene matches. In DNA, the CDR3 is TGTGCCAGCAGCCCGAGGAGCGGGAGGGGATTAGGTACGCAGTATTTT. Translation: CASSPRSGRGLGTQYF.

Only one count was recorded for this clone. The chain employs TRBV4-1 and TRBJ1-2; TRBD1 agrees at 9 bases. Germline V gives CDR1 MGHRA, CDR2 YSYEKL. The junction had 8 bases not matched to a gene; V was cut back by 4 bases and J by 2 bases. The length of the CDR3 is 16 residues. Here the CDR3 DNA reads TGCGCCAGCAGCCCCCCTGGGACAGGGACCAACTATGGCTACACCTTC. It yields the protein CASSPPGTGTNYGYTF.

This clone was picked up a small number of times. V usage is TRBV11-2 and J usage is TRBJ1-1, with D maybe TRBD1 (5 bases). The germline V gene encodes CDR1 SGHAT and CDR2 FQNNGV. CDR3 length: 14 residues. V was trimmed by 2 bases and J by 2 bases, leaving 9 bases between them. The CDR3 region has the DNA TGTGCCAGCAGCTTATGGGGGGACAACACTGAAGCTTTCTTT. Translated, it gives CASSLWGDNTEAFF.

This clone was detected only once. The identical CDR3 is also encoded by other nucleotide sequences in the sample. The CDR3 loop reads CASSGGRGGTNEKLFF. Here the CDR3 DNA reads TGTGCCAGCAGTGGAGGTAGGGGTGGGACTAATGAAAAACTGTTTTTT. The chain has TRBV2 and TRBJ1-4; possible D gene TRBD1, 5 bases. The CDR3 covers 16 residues. V shed 4 bases and J shed 2 bases, with 14 bases lying between them. Germline lookup yields CDR1 SNHLY and CDR2 FYNNEI.

The chain combines TRBV7-8 with TRBJ2-7, with a weak D call TRBD1 (6 bases). The CDR3 runs to 13 residues. Germline CDR1 SGHVS, CDR2 FQNEAQ. Trimming removed 3 bases at V and 6 bases at J, with 12 bases between. The DNA of the CDR3 is TGTGCCAGCAGCTTCCGACAGGAACCCGAGCAGTACTTC. Translated: CASSFRQEPEQYF.

The chain couples TRBV5-1 to TRBJ2-7; 8 bases fit TRBD2. This CDR3 has 15 residues. The ends lost 1 base at V and 4 bases at J; junction bases unmatched: 7. Germline V lookup: CDR1 SGHRS, CDR2 YFSETQ. The CDR3 spells CASSLTGLATYEQYF. The CDR3 DNA follows: TGCGCCAGCAGCTTGACAGGACTAGCAACGTACGAGCAGTACTTC.

This clone was seen only once. The chain employs TRBV5-4 and TRBJ2-1; D not resolved. The CDR3 length is 13 residues. Trimming took off 2 bases at V and 4 bases at J, with 7 bases between the two ends. Germline loops: CDR1 SGHNT, CDR2 YYREEE (reference sequence). The CDR3 sequence: CASSLESYNEQFF. CDR3 nucleotides: TGTGCCAGCAGCTTAGAGTCGTACAATGAGCAGTTCTTC.

This clone was counted between two and nine times. The V gene is TRBV4-1, the J gene TRBJ2-2; 8 bases match TRBD1. Germline V gives CDR1 MGHRA, CDR2 YSYEKL. This CDR3 has 15 amino acids. The V segment lost 4 bases and the J segment 6 bases; nucleotides outside the gene matches: 7. CDR3: CASSREQGDAGELFF. CDR3 DNA: TGCGCCAGCAGCCGGGAACAGGGGGACGCCGGGGAGCTGTTTTTT.

This sequence joins TRBV5-6 and TRBJ2-1; D is perhaps TRBD1 (5 bases). Germline V CDR1 and CDR2: SGHDT, YYEEEE. Trimming removed 4 bases at V and 2 bases at J, with 10 bases between. The CDR3 consists of 14 residues. CDR3: CASSRGGAYNEQFF. CDR3 coding DNA: TGTGCCAGCAGCAGGGGCGGAGCCTACAATGAGCAGTTCTTC.

This clone came up a few times. The chain has TRBV5-1 and TRBJ1-2, with TRBD1 matching over 9 bases. CDR1 and CDR2 from the germline V gene are SGHRS and YFSETQ. This CDR3 has 14 amino acids. Trimming cost V 2 bases and J 6 bases; bases outside gene matches: 5. CDR3 region: CASSLQGAEDGYTF. The DNA for the CDR3 is TGCGCCAGCAGCTTACAGGGGGCAGAGGATGGCTACACCTTC.

V is TRBV10-2 and J is TRBJ2-5; no clear D gene. The V gene lost 6 bases and the J gene lost 1 base, with 9 bases spanning the gap. The CDR3 loop spans 13 amino acids. The germline V gene encodes CDR1 WSHSY and CDR2 SAAADI. The CDR3 DNA reads TGCGCCAGCAGGGTAGCATCCCAAGAGACCCAGTACTTC. This translates into CASRVASQETQYF.

This sequence joins TRBV28 and TRBJ2-1; D perhaps matches TRBD2 (5 bases). The germline gives CDR1 MDHEN, CDR2 SYDVKM. There are 11 residues in the CDR3. Trimming removed 4 bases at V and 12 bases at J, with 10 bases between. CDR3 amino acids: CASSSQRGQFF. As DNA, the CDR3 is TGTGCCAGCAGTTCTCAACGGGGGCAGTTCTTC.

The chain employs TRBV10-3 and TRBJ2-5; D is perhaps TRBD2 (6 bases). The J call may be mistaken, given a closer DNA end match to TRBJ2-7. The V gene's germline CDR1 is ENHRY and CDR2 SYGVKD. This CDR3 region has 14 residues. The CDR3 loop reads CAISESSGSREQYF. The CDR3 DNA reads TGTGCCATCAGTGAGAGTAGCGGTTCGCGCGAGCAGTACTTC.

The gene calls are TRBV28 and TRBJ2-7; TRBD1 aligns across 8 bases. In germline, CDR1 is MDHEN, CDR2 SYDVKM. The CDR3 has 15 amino acids. Unmatched junction bases numbered 7, after V lost 3 bases and J lost 3 bases. CDR3 residues: CASSLGDTGGYEQYF. CDR3 DNA: TGTGCCAGCAGTTTGGGGGACACAGGGGGCTACGAGCAGTACTTC. Combining the CDR3 with reference TRBV28 and TRBJ2-7 gives the whole variable domain DVKVTQSSRYLVKRTGEKVFLECVQDMDHENMFWYRQDPGLGLRLIYFSYDVKMKEKGDIPEGYSVSREKKERFSLILESASTNQTSMYLCASSLGDTGGYEQYFGPGTRLTVT.

A single count supports this clone. CDR3 DNA: TGTGCCAGCAGCTTAGGGGGAGGGGGGAACACTGAAGCTTTCTTT. It codes for CASSLGGGGNTEAFF. The gene calls are TRBV7-9 and TRBJ1-1; TRBD1 might be the D (6 bases). The V end lost 1 base, the J end lost 1 base, and 10 bases lay between the germline ends. Looked up from germline, CDR1 is SEHNR and CDR2 is FQNEAQ (reference sequence). The CDR3 has 15 amino acids.

The chain has TRBV27 and TRBJ2-3; 9 nucleotides align to TRBD2. The CDR3 runs to 16 residues. Looked up from germline, CDR1 is MNHEY and CDR2 is SMNVEV (reference sequence). J gave up 4 bases and V 2 bases, and 7 bases lay outside the gene matches. The CDR3 DNA is TGTGCCAGCAGTTTACGTTTAGCGGGAGAAGCAGATACGCAGTATTTT. Translated: CASSLRLAGEADTQYF.

J is TRBJ2-7 and V is TRBV28, with TRBD2 matching 8 bases. After removal of 6 bases from V and 6 bases from J, the junction contained 7 bases not matched to a gene. Germline V gene sequence: CDR1 MDHEN, CDR2 SYDVKM. CDR3 length: 13 residues. The CDR3 protein is CASSAAGGAEQYF. The CDR3 DNA follows: TGTGCCAGCAGCGCGGCCGGGGGGGCCGAGCAGTACTTC.

This chain connects TRBV18 to TRBJ2-5; 7 bases line up with TRBD2. The CDR3 is made up of 19 amino acids. J gave up 2 bases and V 3 bases, and 18 bases lay outside the gene matches. Germline-derived CDR1 and CDR2 are KGHSH and LQKENI. The CDR3 sequence: CASSPGLIMSQERQETQYF. CDR3 coding DNA: TGTGCCAGCTCACCGGGACTAATCATGTCCCAGGAGAGACAAGAGACCCAGTACTTC. Full variable domain (remainder filled in from reference TRBV18 and TRBJ2-5): NAGVMQNPRHLVRRRGQEARLRCSPMKGHSHVYWYRQLPEEGLKFMVYLQKENIIDESGMPKERFSAEFPKEGPSILRIQQVVRGDSAAYFCASSPGLIMSQERQETQYFGPGTRLLVL.

The gene calls are TRBV19 and TRBJ1-5, with 11 bases identical to TRBD1. CDR1 is LNHDA, CDR2 SQIVND, per germline (reference sequence). The CDR3 has 15 residues. V shed 5 bases, J shed 4 bases, and the junction held 4 bases outside the gene matches. CDR3 sequence: CASSVGTGGNQPQHF. CDR3 in DNA: TGTGCCAGTAGTGTGGGGACAGGGGGTAATCAGCCCCAGCATTTT.

V gene TRBV28 combines with J gene TRBJ1-1; maybe TRBD1 (6 bases). Germline V CDR1 and CDR2: MDHEN, SYDVKM. The CDR3 has 17 residues. V lost 8 bases and J 0 bases, leaving 22 bases between the germline ends. CDR3 region: CASARTEIFLMNTEAFF. The CDR3 nucleotides read TGTGCCAGCGCGCGGACAGAAATCTTTCTAATGAACACTGAAGCTTTCTTT.

The chain joins TRBV28 to TRBJ1-1; 9 nucleotides agree with TRBD1. The CDR3 runs to 13 residues. With 3 bases clipped from V and 7 bases from J, the junction kept 3 bases outside the gene matches. In germline, CDR1 is MDHEN, CDR2 SYDVKM. The CDR3 region is CASSLDRGGEAFF. In nucleotides, the CDR3 is TGTGCCAGCAGTTTGGACAGGGGTGGTGAAGCTTTCTTT.

The V and J genes are TRBV19 and TRBJ2-5; 8 bases map to TRBD2. Per germline, CDR1 LNHDA and CDR2 SQIVND (reference sequence). Unmatched junction bases numbered 4, after V lost 6 bases and J lost 1 base. The CDR3 runs 14 residues. The CDR3 bases are TGTGCCAGTAGCCGACTAGCGCCCCAAGAGACCCAGTACTTC. Encoded protein: CASSRLAPQETQYF.